The 8 T cell receptor beta chains listed next were all sequenced from one sample in a study of metastatic and nonmetastatic thyroid tumors. Patients had received no treatment of any kind before thyroid surgery. TCRdb re-processed the PCR reads through MiXCR. The sample includes about 43,000 clones, about 3.3% seen only once; the top ten take around 9.9%. Input material: blood. Every receptor here comes from a female donor with papillary thyroid cancer or a benign thyroid nodule (not recorded which). Some clones in this sample may be carry-over from other donors' samples.

At least ten counts were recorded for this clone. A much larger clone differs from this one at a single base, so this may be a read error. The identical CDR3 is also encoded by other nucleotide sequences in the sample. The chain links TRBV28 to TRBJ1-6; TRBD1 is a possible D gene (5 bases). The CDR3 totals 15 residues. Looked up from germline, CDR1 is MDHEN and CDR2 is SYDVKM. V gave up 5 bases and J gave up 4 bases, with 12 bases separating them. DNA of the CDR3: TGTGCCAGCAGTCCCTCGGGGCGTTATAATTCACCCCTCCACTTT. Translated: CASSPSGRYNSPLHF. Variable domain in full (rest from reference TRBV28 and TRBJ1-6): DVKVTQSSRYLVKRTGEKVFLECVQDMDHENMFWYRQDPGLGLRLIYFSYDVKMKEKGDIPEGYSVSREKKERFSLILESASTNQTSMYLCASSPSGRYNSPLHFGNGTRLTVT.

This clone was seen ten or more times. V and J are TRBV28 and TRBJ2-7; D not resolved. This CDR3 comprises 14 residues. The germline gives CDR1 MDHEN, CDR2 SYDVKM. V lost 1 base and J 0 bases, leaving 7 bases between the germline ends. CDR3 coding DNA: TGTGCCAGCAGTTTATTAGCCAGCTCCTACGAGCAGTACTTC. Translation: CASSLLASSYEQYF.

This clone was detected ten times or more. This chain connects TRBV20-1 to TRBJ2-3; 7 nucleotides align to TRBD2. V lost 8 bases, J lost 9 bases, and 17 bases stayed unmatched. The CDR3 is 14 residues long. The germline V gene encodes CDR1 DFQATT and CDR2 SNEGSKA (reference sequence). The CDR3 DNA reads as TGCAGTATATTAAACCCCCGGACTAGTGGCACGCAGTATTTT. Amino acids: CSILNPRTSGTQYF.

This clone was detected ten times or more. The chain recombines TRBV7-2 with TRBJ2-7, with D perhaps matching TRBD1 (5 bases). The length of the CDR3 is 14 residues. The germline CDR1 and CDR2 sequences are SGHTA and FQGNSA. Trimming pared 5 bases from V and 5 bases from J, leaving 16 bases between. CDR3 residues: CASSLGPGIHEQYF. The CDR3, as DNA: TGTGCCAGCAGCCTGGGCCCAGGGATCCACGAGCAGTACTTC.

This clone was recorded many times. The rearrangement uses TRBV7-6 and TRBJ2-5; D might be TRBD1 or TRBD2, each matching 5 bases. Germline assignment: CDR1 SGHVS and CDR2 FNYEAQ. The CDR3 totals 14 residues. Trimming pared 0 bases from V and 4 bases from J, leaving 9 bases between. CDR3 sequence (DNA): TGTGCCAGCAGCTTAGCAGCTGGGGGAGAGACCCAGTACTTC. It specifies CASSLAAGGETQYF.

This clone was seen more than once but under ten times. V is TRBV12-3 or TRBV12-4 and J is TRBJ2-7; 7 positions match TRBD1. Trimming took 7 bases from V and 2 from J; bases not matched to a gene: 2. The CDR3 length is 12 residues. The CDR3 DNA sequence: TGTGCCAGCAAGGGACAGACCTACGAGCAGTACTTC. Encoded protein: CASKGQTYEQYF.

This clone has at least ten counts. The chain couples TRBV19 to TRBJ1-1; 9 positions agree with TRBD1. Losses at the gene ends were 4 bases for V and 7 bases for J; bases not matched to a gene: 7. The CDR3 extends over 14 amino acids. CDR1 is LNHDA, CDR2 SQIVND, per germline (reference sequence). This CDR3 is CASSTGQGINEAFF. The CDR3 DNA reads as TGTGCCAGTAGTACCGGACAGGGGATTAATGAAGCTTTCTTT.

V and J are TRBV30 and TRBJ1-2, with D possibly being TRBD1 (5 bases). Per germline, CDR1 GTSNPN and CDR2 SVGIG (reference sequence). V was shortened by 2 bases and J by 0 bases, with 13 bases between the two germline ends. The CDR3 is 15 residues long. The CDR3 here is CAWSRPGGSNYGYTF. The CDR3 DNA sequence: TGTGCCTGGAGTCGCCCGGGGGGGTCTAACTATGGCTACACCTTC. Complete variable domain (other parts from reference TRBV30 and TRBJ1-2): SQTIHQWPATLVQPVGSPLSLECTVEGTSNPNLYWYRQAAGRGLQLLFYSVGIGQISSEVPQNLSASRPQDRQFILSSKKLLLSDSGFYLCAWSRPGGSNYGYTFGSGTRLTVV.